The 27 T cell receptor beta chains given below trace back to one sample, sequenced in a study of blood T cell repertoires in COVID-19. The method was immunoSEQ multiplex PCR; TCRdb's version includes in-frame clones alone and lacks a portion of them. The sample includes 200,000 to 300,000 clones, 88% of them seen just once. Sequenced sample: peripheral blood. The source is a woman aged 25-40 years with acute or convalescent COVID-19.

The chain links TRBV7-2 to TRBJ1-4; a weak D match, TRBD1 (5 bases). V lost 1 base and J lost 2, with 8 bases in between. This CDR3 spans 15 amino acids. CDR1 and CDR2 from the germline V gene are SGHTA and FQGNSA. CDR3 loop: CASSLGGGTNEKLFF. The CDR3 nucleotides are TGTGCCAGCAGCTTAGGGGGGGGGACTAATGAAAAACTGTTTTTT.

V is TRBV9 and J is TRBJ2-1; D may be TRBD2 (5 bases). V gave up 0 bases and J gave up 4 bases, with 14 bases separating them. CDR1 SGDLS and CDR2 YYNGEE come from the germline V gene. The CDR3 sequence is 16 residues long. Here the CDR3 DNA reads TGTGCCAGCAGCGTAGCTACCAGCGGATCTTACAATGAGCAGTTCTTC. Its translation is CASSVATSGSYNEQFF.

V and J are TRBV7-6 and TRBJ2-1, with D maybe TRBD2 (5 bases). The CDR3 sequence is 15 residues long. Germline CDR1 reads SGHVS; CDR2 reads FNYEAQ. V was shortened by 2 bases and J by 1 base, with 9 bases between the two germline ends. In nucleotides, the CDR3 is TGTGCCAGCAGCTTAAATAAGCGGTCCTACAATGAGCAGTTCTTC. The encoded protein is CASSLNKRSYNEQFF.

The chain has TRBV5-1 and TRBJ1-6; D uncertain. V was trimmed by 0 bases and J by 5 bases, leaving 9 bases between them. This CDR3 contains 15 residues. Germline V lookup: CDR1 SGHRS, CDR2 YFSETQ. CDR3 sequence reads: CASSLGGNDNSPLHF. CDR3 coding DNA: TGCGCCAGCAGCTTGGGAGGGAACGATAATTCACCCCTCCACTTT.

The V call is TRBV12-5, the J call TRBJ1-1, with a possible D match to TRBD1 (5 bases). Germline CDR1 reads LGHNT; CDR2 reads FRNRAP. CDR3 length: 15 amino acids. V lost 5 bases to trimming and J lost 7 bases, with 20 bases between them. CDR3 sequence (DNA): TGTGCTAGTGGTCGAAATAATGAAAGGGGCCGTGAAGCTTTCTTT. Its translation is CASGRNNERGREAFF.

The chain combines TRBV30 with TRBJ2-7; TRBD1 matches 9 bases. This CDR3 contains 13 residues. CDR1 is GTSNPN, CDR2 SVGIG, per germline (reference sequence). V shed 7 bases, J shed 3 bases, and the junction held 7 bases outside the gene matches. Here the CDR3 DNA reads TGTGCCTCGCTCGGACAGGGGAACTACGAGCAGTACTTC. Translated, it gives CASLGQGNYEQYF.

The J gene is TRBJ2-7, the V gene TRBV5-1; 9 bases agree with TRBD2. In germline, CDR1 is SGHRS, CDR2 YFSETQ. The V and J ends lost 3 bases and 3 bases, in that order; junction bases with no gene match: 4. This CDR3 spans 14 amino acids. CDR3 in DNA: TGCGCCAGCAGCTCGACTAGCGGAAACTACGAGCAGTACTTC. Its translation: CASSSTSGNYEQYF.

The DNA for the CDR3 is TGCGCCAGCAGGTCGGGTATTAGCGGTACTTACGAGCAGTACTTC. It translates to CASRSGISGTYEQYF. The genes are TRBV4-3 and TRBJ2-7, with D possibly being TRBD2 (6 bases). Germline V gives CDR1 LGHNA, CDR2 YSLEER. The CDR3 extends over 15 amino acids. Trimming removed 6 bases at V and 4 bases at J, with 19 bases between.

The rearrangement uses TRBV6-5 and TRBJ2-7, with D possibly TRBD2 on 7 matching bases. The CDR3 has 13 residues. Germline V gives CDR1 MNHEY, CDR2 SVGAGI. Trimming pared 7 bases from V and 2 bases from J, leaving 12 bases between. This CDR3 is CASIGGAPYEQYF. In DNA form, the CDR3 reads TGTGCCAGCATTGGGGGGGCTCCCTACGAGCAGTACTTC.

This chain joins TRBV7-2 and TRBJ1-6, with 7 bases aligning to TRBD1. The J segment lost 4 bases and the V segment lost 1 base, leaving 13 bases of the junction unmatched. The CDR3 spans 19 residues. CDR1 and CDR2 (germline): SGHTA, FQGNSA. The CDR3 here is CASSLESLGGTAYNSPLHF. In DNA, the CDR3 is TGTGCCAGCAGCTTAGAAAGCTTAGGGGGGACAGCATATAATTCACCCCTCCACTTT.

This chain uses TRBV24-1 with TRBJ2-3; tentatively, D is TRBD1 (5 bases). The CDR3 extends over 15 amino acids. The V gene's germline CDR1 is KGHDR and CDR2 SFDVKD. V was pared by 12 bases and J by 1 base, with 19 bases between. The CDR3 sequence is CASSGPGPGTDTQYF. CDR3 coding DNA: TGTGCCTCCTCAGGTCCAGGGCCGGGCACAGATACGCAGTATTTT.

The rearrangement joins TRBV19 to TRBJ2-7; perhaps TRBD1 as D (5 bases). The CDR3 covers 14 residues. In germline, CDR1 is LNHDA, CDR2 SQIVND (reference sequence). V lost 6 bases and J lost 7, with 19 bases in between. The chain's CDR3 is CASRPQGLVEEQYF. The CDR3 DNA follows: TGTGCCAGTAGGCCTCAGGGTTTGGTCGAGGAGCAGTACTTC.

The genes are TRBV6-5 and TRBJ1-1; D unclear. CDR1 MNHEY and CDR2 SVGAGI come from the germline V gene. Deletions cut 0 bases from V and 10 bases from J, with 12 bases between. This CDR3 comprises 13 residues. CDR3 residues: CASSYSASGGAFF. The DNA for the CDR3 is TGTGCCAGCAGTTACTCGGCTTCCGGCGGAGCTTTCTTT.

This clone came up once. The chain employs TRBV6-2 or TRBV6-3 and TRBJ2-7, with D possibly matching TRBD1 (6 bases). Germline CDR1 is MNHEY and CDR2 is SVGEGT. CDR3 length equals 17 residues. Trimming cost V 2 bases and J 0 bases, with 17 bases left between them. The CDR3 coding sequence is TGTGCCAGCAGTTACCCATCAAGGGGGACGGTCTCCTACGAGCAGTACTTC. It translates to CASSYPSRGTVSYEQYF.

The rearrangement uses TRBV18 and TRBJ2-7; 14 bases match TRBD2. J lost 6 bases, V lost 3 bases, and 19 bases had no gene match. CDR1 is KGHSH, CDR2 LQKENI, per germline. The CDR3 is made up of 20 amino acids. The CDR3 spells CASSPRRLAGGPSPKSEQYF. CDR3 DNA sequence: TGTGCCAGCTCACCTCGAAGACTAGCGGGAGGGCCTAGCCCTAAGAGCGAGCAGTACTTC.

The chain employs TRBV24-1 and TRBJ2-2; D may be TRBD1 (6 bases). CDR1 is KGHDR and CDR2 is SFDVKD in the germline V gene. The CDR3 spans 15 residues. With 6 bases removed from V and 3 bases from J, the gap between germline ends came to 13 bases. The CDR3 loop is CATSSRDKDTGELFF. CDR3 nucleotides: TGTGCCACCAGTTCCCGGGACAAAGACACCGGGGAGCTGTTTTTT.

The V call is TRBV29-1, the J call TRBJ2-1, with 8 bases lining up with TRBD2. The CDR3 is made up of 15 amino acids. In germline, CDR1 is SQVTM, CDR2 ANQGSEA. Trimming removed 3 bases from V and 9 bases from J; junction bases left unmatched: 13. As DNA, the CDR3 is TGCAGCGTTGACCCTAGCGGGCAACCACGGGGTGAGCAGTTCTTC. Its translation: CSVDPSGQPRGEQFF.

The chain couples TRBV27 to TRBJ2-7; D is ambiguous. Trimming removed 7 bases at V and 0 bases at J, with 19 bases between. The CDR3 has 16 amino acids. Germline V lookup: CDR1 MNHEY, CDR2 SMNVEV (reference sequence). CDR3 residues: CASTTIAALSSYEQYF. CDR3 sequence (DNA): TGTGCCAGCACCACGATTGCGGCCCTTAGCTCCTACGAGCAGTACTTC.

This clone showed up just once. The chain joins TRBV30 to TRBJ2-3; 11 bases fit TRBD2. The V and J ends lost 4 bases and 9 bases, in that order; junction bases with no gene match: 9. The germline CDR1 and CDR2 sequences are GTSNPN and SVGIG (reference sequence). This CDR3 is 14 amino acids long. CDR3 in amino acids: CAWTVAGGPGTQYF. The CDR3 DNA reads TGTGCCTGGACAGTAGCGGGAGGGCCGGGGACGCAGTATTTT. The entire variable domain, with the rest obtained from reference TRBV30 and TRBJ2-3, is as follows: SQTIHQWPATLVQPVGSPLSLECTVEGTSNPNLYWYRQAAGRGLQLLFYSVGIGQISSEVPQNLSASRPQDRQFILSSKKLLLSDSGFYLCAWTVAGGPGTQYFGPGTRLTVL.

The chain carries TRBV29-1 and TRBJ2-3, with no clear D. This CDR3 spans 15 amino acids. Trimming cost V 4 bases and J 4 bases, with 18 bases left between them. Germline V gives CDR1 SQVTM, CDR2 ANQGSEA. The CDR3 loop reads CSVVFDSPYPDTQYF. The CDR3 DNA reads TGCAGCGTTGTTTTTGACTCCCCGTATCCAGATACGCAGTATTTT.

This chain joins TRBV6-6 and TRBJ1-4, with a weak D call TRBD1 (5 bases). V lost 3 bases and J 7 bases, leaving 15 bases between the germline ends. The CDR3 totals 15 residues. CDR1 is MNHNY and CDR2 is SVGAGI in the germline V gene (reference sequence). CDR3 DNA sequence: TGTGCCAGCAGTTATCCTGGCGGGGGTGGTGAAAAACTGTTTTTT. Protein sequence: CASSYPGGGGEKLFF.

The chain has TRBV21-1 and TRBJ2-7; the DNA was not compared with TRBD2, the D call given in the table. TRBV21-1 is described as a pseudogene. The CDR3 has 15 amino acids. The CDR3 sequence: CASGGSGRSSYEQYF. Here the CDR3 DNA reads TGTGCCAGCGGTGGGAGCGGGAGGTCGTCCTACGAGCAGTACTTC.

The CDR3: CASSQTGGLEKLFF. The CDR3 region has the DNA TGTGCCAGCAGCCAAACAGGGGGCTTAGAAAAACTGTTTTTT. The chain carries TRBV11-2 and TRBJ1-4; 9 bases are shared with TRBD1. The CDR3 runs to 14 residues. Germline V gene lookup returns CDR1 SGHAT and CDR2 FQNNGV. The ends lost 5 bases at V and 8 bases at J; junction bases unmatched: 6. The full variable domain, in which reference TRBV11-2 and TRBJ1-4 provide the parts outside the CDR3, is EAGVAQSPRYKIIEKRQSVAFWCNPISGHATLYWYQQILGQGPKLLIQFQNNGVVDDSQLPKDRFSAERLKGVDSTLKIQPAKLEDSAVYLCASSQTGGLEKLFFGSGTQLSVL.

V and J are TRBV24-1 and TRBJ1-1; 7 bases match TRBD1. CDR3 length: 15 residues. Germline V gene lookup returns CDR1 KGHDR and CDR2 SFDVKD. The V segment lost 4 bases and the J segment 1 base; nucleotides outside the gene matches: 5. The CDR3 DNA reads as TGTGCCACCAGTGACCGACAGGGCGGGAACACTGAAGCTTTCTTT. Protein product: CATSDRQGGNTEAFF.

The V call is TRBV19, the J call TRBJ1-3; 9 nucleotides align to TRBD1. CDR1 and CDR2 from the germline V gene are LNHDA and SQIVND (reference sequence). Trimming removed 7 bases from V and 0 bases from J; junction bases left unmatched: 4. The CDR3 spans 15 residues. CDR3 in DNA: TGTGCCAGTATCGGGACAGGGATCTCTGGAAACACCATATATTTT. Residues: CASIGTGISGNTIYF.

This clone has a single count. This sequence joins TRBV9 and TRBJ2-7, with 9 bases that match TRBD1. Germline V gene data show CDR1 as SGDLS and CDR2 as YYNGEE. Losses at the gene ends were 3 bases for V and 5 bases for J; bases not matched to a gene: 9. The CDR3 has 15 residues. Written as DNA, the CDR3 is TGTGCCAGCAGCGCCCGACAGGGGGTTTTAAACGAGCAGTACTTC. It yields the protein CASSARQGVLNEQYF.

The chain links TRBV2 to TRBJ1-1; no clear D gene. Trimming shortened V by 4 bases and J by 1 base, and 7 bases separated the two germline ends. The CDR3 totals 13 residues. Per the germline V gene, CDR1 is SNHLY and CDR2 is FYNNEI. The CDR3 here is CASSGNRNTEAFF. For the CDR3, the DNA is TGTGCCAGCAGTGGCAACAGGAACACTGAAGCTTTCTTT.